These 13 T cell receptor beta chains came from one sample sequenced in a study of breast tumors, draining lymph nodes, adjacent tissues. The lymph nodes were axillary draining lymph nodes from breast cancer patients. TCRdb analysed the multiplex PCR reads with MiXCR anew, one entry per CDR3 protein. The table includes 200,000 or so distinct CDR3 sequences, around 33% detected once. Sequenced material: axillary lymph node tissue. The receptors were gathered from a female donor with breast cancer. Some clones in this sample may be carry-over from other donors' samples.

This clonotype was observed a few times. The chain carries TRBV6-1 and TRBJ2-4; D is unclear. V gave up 1 base and J gave up 0 bases, with 7 bases separating them. CDR3 length: 15 residues. The germline V gene has CDR1 MNHNS and CDR2 SASEGT. CDR3 sequence (DNA): TGTGCCAGCAGTGAAGGGATCCTAGCCAAAAACATTCAGTACTTC. It specifies CASSEGILAKNIQYF.

This clonotype was seen at least ten times. The J gene is TRBJ1-3, the V gene TRBV28; TRBD1 agrees at 9 bases. CDR1 and CDR2 (germline): MDHEN, SYDVKM. V gave up 6 bases and J gave up 4 bases; unmatched junction bases: 4. This CDR3 is 14 amino acids long. The CDR3 nucleotides read TGTGCCAGCAGCCCAACAGGGGGCGGAAACACCATATATTTT. It encodes CASSPTGGGNTIYF.

This clonotype showed up many times. The CDR3 DNA follows: TGTGCCAGCAACCCGGGCGGGGGCCAAGAGACCCAGTACTTC. Translation: CASNPGGGQETQYF. V is TRBV6-1 and J is TRBJ2-5, with 7 bases that match TRBD2. The CDR3 has 14 residues. The germline V gene has CDR1 MNHNS and CDR2 SASEGT. Trimming took 7 bases from V and 1 from J; bases not matched to a gene: 6.

The rearrangement links TRBV6-6 to TRBJ1-2; D uncertain. V shed 5 bases and J shed 2 bases, with 15 bases lying between them. The V gene's germline CDR1 is MNHNY and CDR2 SVGAGI (reference sequence). This CDR3 is built from 15 residues. This chain's CDR3 is CASSRIGRRNYGYTF. The CDR3 DNA follows: TGTGCCAGCAGTCGTATAGGGAGGCGAAACTATGGCTACACCTTC.

A single count supports this clonotype. The chain uses TRBV4-1 and TRBJ2-7; 10 positions agree with TRBD2. V was clipped by 2 bases and J by 4 bases; unmatched bases: 2. CDR3 length: 14 residues. Germline CDR1 MGHRA, CDR2 YSYEKL. Here the CDR3 reads CASSQTSGTYEQYF. CDR3 bases: TGCGCCAGCAGCCAAACTAGCGGGACATACGAGCAGTACTTC.

The chain is built from TRBV18 and TRBJ2-1, with unresolved D. The CDR3 extends over 13 amino acids. V was shortened by 3 bases and J by 6 bases, with 9 bases between the two germline ends. The V gene's germline CDR1 is KGHSH and CDR2 LQKENI. CDR3 loop: CASSPGQINEQFF. The CDR3 DNA reads as TGTGCCAGCTCACCCGGGCAGATCAATGAGCAGTTCTTC.

This clonotype was found many times. This chain links TRBV10-3 with TRBJ2-7; no clear D gene. Per germline, CDR1 ENHRY and CDR2 SYGVKD. The CDR3 consists of 13 residues. V lost 4 bases to trimming and J lost 1 base, with 8 bases between them. Here the CDR3 DNA reads TGTGCCATCAGTGGGCCCAATTCCTACGAGCAGTACTTC. Residues: CAISGPNSYEQYF.

The chain links TRBV5-6 to TRBJ1-5; D gene unclear. Germline values: CDR1 SGHDT, CDR2 YYEEEE. This CDR3 region has 17 residues. The V gene lost 1 base and the J gene lost 5 bases, with 19 bases spanning the gap. The CDR3 nucleotides read TGTGCCAGCAGCTTGCGGCTGGCGGGCGCATGGGATCAGCCCCAGCATTTT. Its translation: CASSLRLAGAWDQPQHF.

This clonotype was observed many times. The rearrangement joins TRBV7-2 to TRBJ1-5, with 7 bases identical to TRBD1. Germline CDR1 reads SGHTA; CDR2 reads FQGNSA. The V gene end was trimmed by 5 bases and the J gene end by 7 bases; junction bases not matched to a gene: 8. The CDR3 is made up of 14 amino acids. In DNA form, the CDR3 reads TGTGCCAGCAGCCGAGGGGGCGTCCCCCAGCCCCAGCATTTT. It is translated as CASSRGGVPQPQHF.

This clonotype was seen ten or more times. The J gene is TRBJ2-7, the V gene TRBV6-1; D is undetermined. V shed 2 bases and J shed 12 bases, with 11 bases lying between them. This CDR3 contains 11 residues. CDR1 is MNHNS and CDR2 is SASEGT in the germline V gene. The CDR3 sequence: CASSEMGNWYF. The DNA for the CDR3 is TGTGCCAGCAGTGAAATGGGAAATTGGTACTTC.

The rearrangement links TRBV19 to TRBJ2-7; TRBD1 matches 7 bases. CDR1 is LNHDA and CDR2 is SQIVND in the germline V gene (reference sequence). The CDR3 contains 14 residues. With 7 bases clipped from V and 0 bases from J, the junction kept 6 bases outside the gene matches. The CDR3 DNA sequence: TGTGCCAGTAAGGAGACAGGGACCTCCTACGAGCAGTACTTC. Its protein product is CASKETGTSYEQYF.

In regard to this clonotype: Since a much larger clone is just one base distant, this may be a read error. The genes are TRBV3-1 and TRBJ1-2; D is uncertain. Germline loops: CDR1 LGHDT, CDR2 YNNKEL (reference sequence). The CDR3 is made up of 12 amino acids. CDR3 loop: CASSRTDYGHTF. The CDR3 DNA follows: TGTGCCAGCAGCCGGACCGACTATGGCCACACCTTC.

This clonotype was observed many times. J is TRBJ2-7 and V is TRBV6-1, with D possibly being TRBD2 (6 bases). Germline-derived CDR1 and CDR2 are MNHNS and SASEGT. This CDR3 region has 14 residues. V lost 7 bases, J lost 2 bases, and 15 bases lay in between. For the CDR3, the DNA is TGTGCCAGCATCGCTGGCGGGACCACCTACGAGCAGTACTTC. Amino acid sequence: CASIAGGTTYEQYF.